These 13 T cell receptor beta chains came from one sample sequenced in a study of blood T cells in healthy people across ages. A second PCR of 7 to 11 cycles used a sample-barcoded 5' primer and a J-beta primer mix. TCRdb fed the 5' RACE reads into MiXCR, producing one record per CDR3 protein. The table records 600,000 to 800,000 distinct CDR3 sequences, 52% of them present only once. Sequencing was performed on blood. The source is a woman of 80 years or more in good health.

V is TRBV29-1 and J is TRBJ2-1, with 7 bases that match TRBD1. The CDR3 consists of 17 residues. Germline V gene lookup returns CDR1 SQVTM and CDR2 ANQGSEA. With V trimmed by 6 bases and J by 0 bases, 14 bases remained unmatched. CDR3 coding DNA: TGCAGCGTCCTTCCGGTCGGGACAGAAAGCTCCTACAATGAGCAGTTCTTC. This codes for CSVLPVGTESSYNEQFF.

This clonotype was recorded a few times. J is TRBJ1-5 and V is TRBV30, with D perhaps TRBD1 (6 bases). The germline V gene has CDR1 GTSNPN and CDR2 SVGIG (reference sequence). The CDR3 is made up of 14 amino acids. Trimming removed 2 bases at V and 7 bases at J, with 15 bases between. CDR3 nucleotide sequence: TGTGCCTGGAGTTCTAAGGGGGGTTTGCAGCCCCAGCATTTT. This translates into CAWSSKGGLQPQHF.

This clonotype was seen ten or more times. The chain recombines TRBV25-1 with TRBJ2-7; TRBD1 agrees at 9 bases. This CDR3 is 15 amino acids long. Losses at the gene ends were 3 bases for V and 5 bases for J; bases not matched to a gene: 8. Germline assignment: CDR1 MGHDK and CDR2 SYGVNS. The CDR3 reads CASSDPGQGGDEQYF. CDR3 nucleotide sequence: TGTGCCAGCAGTGATCCGGGACAGGGAGGGGACGAGCAGTACTTC.

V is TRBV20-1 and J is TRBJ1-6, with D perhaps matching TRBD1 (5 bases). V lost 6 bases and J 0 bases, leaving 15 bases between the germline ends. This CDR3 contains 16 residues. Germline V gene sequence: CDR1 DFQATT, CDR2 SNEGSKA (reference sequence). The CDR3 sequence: CSARDFQSSYNSPLHF. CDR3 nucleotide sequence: TGCAGTGCCAGGGACTTTCAAAGCTCCTATAATTCACCCCTCCACTTT.

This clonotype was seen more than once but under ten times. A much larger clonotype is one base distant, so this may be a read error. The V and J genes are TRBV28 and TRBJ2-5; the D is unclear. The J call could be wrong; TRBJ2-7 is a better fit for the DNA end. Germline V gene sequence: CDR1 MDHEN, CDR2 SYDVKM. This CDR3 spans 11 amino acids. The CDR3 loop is CATGFIYEQYF. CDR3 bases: TGTGCCACGGGCTTTATTTACGAGCAGTACTTC.

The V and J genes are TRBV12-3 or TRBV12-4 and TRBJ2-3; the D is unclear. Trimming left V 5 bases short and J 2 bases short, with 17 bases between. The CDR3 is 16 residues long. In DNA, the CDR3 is TGTGCCAGCAGTCCGCCTTCCCGTTCCCACACAGATACGCAGTATTTT. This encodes CASSPPSRSHTDTQYF.

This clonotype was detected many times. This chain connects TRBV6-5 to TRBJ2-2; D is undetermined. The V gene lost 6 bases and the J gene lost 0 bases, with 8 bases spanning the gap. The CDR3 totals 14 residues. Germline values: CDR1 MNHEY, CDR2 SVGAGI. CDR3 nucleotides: TGTGCCAGCAGACCCGCACCGAACACCGGGGAGCTGTTTTTT. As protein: CASRPAPNTGELFF.

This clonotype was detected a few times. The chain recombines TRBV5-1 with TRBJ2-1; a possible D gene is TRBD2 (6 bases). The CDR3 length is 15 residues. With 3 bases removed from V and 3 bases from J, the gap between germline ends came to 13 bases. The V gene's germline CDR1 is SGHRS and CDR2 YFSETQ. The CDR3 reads CASSSSGLNYNEQFF. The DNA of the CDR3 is TGCGCCAGCAGCTCTTCGGGACTTAACTACAATGAGCAGTTCTTC.

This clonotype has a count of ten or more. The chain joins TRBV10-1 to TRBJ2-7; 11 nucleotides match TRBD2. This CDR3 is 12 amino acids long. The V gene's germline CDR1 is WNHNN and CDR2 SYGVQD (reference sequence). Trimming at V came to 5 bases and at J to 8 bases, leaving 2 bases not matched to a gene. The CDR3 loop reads CASSLAGGKQYF. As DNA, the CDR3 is TGCGCCAGCAGTCTAGCGGGAGGAAAGCAGTACTTC.

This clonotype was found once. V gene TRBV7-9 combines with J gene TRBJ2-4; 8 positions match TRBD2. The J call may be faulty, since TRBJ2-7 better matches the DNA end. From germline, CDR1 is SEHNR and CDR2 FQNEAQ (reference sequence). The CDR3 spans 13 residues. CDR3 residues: CASSLTSVYEQYF. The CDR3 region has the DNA TGTGCCAGCAGCTTGACTAGCGTCTACGAGCAGTACTTC.

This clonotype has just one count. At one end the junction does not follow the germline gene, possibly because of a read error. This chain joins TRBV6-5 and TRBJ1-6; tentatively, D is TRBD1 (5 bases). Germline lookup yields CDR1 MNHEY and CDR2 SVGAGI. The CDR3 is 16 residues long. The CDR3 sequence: CASSARAGGWDSPPHF. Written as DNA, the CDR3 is TGTGCCAGCAGCGCCCGAGCCGGGGGATGGGATTCACCCCCCCACTTT.

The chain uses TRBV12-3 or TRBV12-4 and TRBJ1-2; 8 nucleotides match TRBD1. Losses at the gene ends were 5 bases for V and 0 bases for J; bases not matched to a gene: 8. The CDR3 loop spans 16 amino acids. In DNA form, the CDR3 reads TGTGCCAGCAGTCCGTACGGACAGGGCGCTAACTATGGCTACACCTTC. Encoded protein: CASSPYGQGANYGYTF.

The CDR3 sequence: CASSQLGTGTYEQYF. CDR3 nucleotides: TGCGCCAGCAGCCAACTCGGGACAGGGACCTACGAGCAGTACTTC. The chain employs TRBV4-1 and TRBJ2-4; the match to TRBD1 covers 9 bases. The DNA end favors TRBJ2-7, so the J call may be wrong. The CDR3 length is 15 residues. Germline-derived CDR1 and CDR2 are MGHRA and YSYEKL.